This T cell receptor beta chain was captured in a study of T cell responses to AZD1222 COVID-19 vaccine. Study-wide context: Second-dose schedules of about 4 or about 12 weeks were combined.

The CDR3 covers 16 residues. J was trimmed by 5 bases and V by 7 bases; bases with no gene match: 8. Germline CDR1 is LNHDA and CDR2 is SQIVND (reference sequence). Libraries were prepared by immunoSEQ multiplex PCR; TCRdb keeps only in-frame clonotypes and omits some of them. The sample includes tens of thousands of clones, more than 80% seen only once; the top ten take just under 2%. General observations from the study: Donors in the cohort were predominantly white British and more often female, and clonal diversity was possibly underestimated.

With regard to this clone: The antigen is unknown.

The input for sequencing was peripheral blood, taken on day 0 of AZD1222 vaccination. The V and J genes are TRBV19 and TRBJ2-2, with TRBD1 identical over 12 bases. The sequence came from an adult in good health. The CDR3 bases are TGTGCCAGTACCCCCCGGGACAGGGGGCGAACCGGGGAGCTGTTTTTT. This gives the protein CASTPRDRGRTGELFF.